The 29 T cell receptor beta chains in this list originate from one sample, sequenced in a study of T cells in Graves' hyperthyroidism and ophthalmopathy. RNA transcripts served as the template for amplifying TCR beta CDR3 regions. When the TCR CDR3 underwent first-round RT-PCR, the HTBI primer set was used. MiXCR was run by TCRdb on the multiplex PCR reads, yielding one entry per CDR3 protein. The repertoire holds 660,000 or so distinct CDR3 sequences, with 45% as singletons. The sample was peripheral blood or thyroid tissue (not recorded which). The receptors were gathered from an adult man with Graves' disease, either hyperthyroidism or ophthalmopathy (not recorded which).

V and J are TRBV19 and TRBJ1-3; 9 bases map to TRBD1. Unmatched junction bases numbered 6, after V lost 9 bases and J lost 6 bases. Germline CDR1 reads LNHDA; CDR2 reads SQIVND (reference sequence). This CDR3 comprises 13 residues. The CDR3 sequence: CASSRTGENTIYF. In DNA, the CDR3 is TGTGCCAGCAGCCGGACAGGGGAAAACACCATATATTTT.

The CDR3 spells CASLVGGQPQHF. The CDR3 DNA sequence: TGTGCCAGCCTCGTCGGGGGTCAGCCCCAGCATTTT. V is TRBV12-3 or TRBV12-4 and J is TRBJ1-5, with a weak D call TRBD1 (5 bases). This CDR3 is built from 12 residues. V lost 8 bases, J lost 6 bases, and 11 bases lay in between.

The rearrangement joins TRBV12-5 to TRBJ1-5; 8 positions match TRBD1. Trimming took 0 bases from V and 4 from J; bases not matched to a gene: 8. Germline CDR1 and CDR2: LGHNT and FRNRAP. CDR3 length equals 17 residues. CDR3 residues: CASGLVESGTGNQPQHF. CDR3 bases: TGTGCTAGTGGTTTGGTAGAATCCGGGACAGGTAATCAGCCCCAGCATTTT.

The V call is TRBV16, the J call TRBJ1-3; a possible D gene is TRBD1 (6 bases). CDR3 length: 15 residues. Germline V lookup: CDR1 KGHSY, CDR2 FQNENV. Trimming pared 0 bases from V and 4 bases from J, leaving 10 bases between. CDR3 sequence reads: CASSQSGASGNTIYF. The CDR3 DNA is TGTGCCAGCAGCCAATCGGGGGCCTCGGGAAACACCATATATTTT.

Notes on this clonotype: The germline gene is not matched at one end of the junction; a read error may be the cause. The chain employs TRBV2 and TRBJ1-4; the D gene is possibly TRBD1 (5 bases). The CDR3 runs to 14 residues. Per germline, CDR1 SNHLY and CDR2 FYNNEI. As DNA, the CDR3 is TGTGCCAGGAGTGGGGGTGCAACTAATGAAAAACTGTTTTTT. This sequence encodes CARSGGATNEKLFF.

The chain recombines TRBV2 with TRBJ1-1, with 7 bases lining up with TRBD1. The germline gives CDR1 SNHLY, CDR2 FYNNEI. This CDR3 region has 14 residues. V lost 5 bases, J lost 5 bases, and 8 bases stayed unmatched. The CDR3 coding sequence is TGTGCCAGCAGTCAGGAAGGGGGCGCGACTGAAGCTTTCTTT. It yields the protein CASSQEGGATEAFF.

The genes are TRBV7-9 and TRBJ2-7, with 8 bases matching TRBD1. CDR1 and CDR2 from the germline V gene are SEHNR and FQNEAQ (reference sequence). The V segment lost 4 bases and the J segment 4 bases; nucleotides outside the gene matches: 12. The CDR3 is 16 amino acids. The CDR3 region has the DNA TGTGCCAGCAGCTCGGACAGGGTAGAGAGAGATTACGAGCAGTACTTC. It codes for CASSSDRVERDYEQYF.

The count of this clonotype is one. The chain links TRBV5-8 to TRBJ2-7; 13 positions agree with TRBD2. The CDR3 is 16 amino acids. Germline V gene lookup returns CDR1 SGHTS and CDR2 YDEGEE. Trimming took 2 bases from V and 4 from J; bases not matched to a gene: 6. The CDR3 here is CASSFRTSGSWYEQYF. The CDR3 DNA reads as TGTGCCAGCAGCTTCAGGACTAGCGGGAGTTGGTACGAGCAGTACTTC.

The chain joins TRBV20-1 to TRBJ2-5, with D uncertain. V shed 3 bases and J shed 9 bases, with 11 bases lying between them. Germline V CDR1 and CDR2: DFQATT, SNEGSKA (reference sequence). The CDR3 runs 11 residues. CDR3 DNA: TGCAGTGCTAGGCCGAGTGGGTCCCAGTACTTC. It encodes CSARPSGSQYF.

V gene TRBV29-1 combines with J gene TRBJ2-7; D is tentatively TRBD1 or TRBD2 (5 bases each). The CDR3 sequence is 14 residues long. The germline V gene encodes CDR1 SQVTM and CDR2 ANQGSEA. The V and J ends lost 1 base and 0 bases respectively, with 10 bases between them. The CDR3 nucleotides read TGCAGCGTTGAAGTTCGAGGGGCCTCCTACGAGCAGTACTTC. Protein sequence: CSVEVRGASYEQYF.

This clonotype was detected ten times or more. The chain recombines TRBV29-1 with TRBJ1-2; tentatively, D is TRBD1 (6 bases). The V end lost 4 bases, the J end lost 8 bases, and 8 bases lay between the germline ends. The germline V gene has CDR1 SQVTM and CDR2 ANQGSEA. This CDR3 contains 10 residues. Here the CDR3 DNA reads TGCAGCGTTGGAGGGGGAGGCTACACCTTC. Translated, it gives CSVGGGGYTF.

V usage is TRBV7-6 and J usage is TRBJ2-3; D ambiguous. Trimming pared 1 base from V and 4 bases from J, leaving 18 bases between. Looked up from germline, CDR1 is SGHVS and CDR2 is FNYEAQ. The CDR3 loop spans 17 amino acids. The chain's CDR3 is CASSLEWVGLRADTQYF. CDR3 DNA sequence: TGTGCCAGCAGCTTAGAGTGGGTGGGCCTCAGAGCAGATACGCAGTATTTT.

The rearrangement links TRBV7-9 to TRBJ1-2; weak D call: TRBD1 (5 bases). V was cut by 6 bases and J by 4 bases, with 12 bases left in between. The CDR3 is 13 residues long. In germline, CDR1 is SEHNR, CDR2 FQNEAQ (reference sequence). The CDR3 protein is CASRPGRSYGYTF. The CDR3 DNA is TGTGCCAGCAGGCCGGGACGGAGCTATGGCTACACCTTC.

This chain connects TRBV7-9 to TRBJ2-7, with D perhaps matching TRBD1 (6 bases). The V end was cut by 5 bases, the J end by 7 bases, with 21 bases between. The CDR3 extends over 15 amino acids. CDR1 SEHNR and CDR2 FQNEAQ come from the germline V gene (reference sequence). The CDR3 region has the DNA TGTGCCAGCAGCCGGTCACAGGGATCCCTCGGGGAGCAGTACTTC. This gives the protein CASSRSQGSLGEQYF.

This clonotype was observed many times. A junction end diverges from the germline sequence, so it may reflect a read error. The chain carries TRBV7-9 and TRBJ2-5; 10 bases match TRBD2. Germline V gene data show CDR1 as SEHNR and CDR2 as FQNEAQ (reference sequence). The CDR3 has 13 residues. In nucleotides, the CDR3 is TGTGCCAGCAGCTTATATCTTCCTAGCGGGAGTTCCTTC. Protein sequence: CASSLYLPSGSSF.

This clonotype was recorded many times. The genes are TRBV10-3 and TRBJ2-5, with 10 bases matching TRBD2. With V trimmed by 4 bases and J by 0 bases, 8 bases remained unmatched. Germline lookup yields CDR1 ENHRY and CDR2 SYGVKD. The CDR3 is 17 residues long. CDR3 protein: CAISGVAGTSDQETQYF. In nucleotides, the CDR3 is TGTGCCATCAGTGGAGTGGCCGGGACTAGCGACCAAGAGACCCAGTACTTC.

CDR3 sequence (DNA): TGTACCAGCAGCTTGCTCCAGAACTATGGCTACACCTTC. Encoded protein: CTSSLLQNYGYTF. This sequence joins TRBV7-2 and TRBJ1-2; D is unresolved. The germline CDR1 and CDR2 sequences are SGHTA and FQGNSA. Deletions cut 3 bases from V and 2 bases from J, with 7 bases between. The CDR3 sequence is 13 residues long. Based on the CDR3 plus reference TRBV7-2 and TRBJ1-2, the full variable domain is GAGVSQSPSNKVTEKGKDVELRCDPISGHTALYWYRQSLGQGLEFLIYFQGNSAPDKSGLPSDRFSAERTGGSVSTLTIQRTQQEDSAVYLCTSSLLQNYGYTFGSGTRLTVV.

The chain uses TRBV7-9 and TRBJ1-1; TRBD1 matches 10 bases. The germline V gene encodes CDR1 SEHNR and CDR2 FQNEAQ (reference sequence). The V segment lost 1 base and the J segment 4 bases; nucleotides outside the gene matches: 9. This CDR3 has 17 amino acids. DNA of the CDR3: TGTGCCAGCAGCTTAGATATAGGGACAGGGGCGCGCACTGAAGCTTTCTTT. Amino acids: CASSLDIGTGARTEAFF.

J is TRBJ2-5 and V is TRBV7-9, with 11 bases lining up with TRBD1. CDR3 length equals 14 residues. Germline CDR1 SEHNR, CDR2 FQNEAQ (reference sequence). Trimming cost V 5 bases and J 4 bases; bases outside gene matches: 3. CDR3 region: CASSAGTGGETQYF. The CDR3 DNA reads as TGTGCCAGCAGCGCCGGGACAGGGGGAGAGACCCAGTACTTC. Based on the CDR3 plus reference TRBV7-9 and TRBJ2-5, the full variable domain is DTGVSQNPRHKITKRGQNVTFRCDPISEHNRLYWYRQTLGQGPEFLTYFQNEAQLEKSRLLSDRFSAERPKGSFSTLEIQRTEQGDSAMYLCASSAGTGGETQYFGPGTRLLVL.

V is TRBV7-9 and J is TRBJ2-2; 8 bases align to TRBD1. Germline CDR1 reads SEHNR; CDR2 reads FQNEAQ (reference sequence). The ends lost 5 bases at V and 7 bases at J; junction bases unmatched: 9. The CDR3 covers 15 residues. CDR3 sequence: CASSPRQGSGGELFF. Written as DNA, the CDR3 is TGTGCCAGCAGCCCTAGACAGGGGTCAGGCGGGGAGCTGTTTTTT.

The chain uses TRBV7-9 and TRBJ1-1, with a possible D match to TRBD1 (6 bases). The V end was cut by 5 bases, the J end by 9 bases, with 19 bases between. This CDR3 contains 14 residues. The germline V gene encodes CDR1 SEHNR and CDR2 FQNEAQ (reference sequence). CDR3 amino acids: CASSPPVGTLKAFF. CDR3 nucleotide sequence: TGTGCCAGCAGCCCCCCGGTTGGGACACTCAAAGCTTTCTTT. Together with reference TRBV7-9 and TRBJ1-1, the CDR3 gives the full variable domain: DTGVSQNPRHKITKRGQNVTFRCDPISEHNRLYWYRQTLGQGPEFLTYFQNEAQLEKSRLLSDRFSAERPKGSFSTLEIQRTEQGDSAMYLCASSPPVGTLKAFFGQGTRLTVV.

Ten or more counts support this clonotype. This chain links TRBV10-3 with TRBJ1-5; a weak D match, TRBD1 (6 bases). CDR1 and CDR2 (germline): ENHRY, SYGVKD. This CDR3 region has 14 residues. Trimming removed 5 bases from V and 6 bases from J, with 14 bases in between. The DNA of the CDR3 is TGTGCCATCAGTATAGACAGGACGACTCAGCCCCAGCATTTT. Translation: CAISIDRTTQPQHF.

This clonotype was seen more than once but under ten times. In nucleotides, the CDR3 is TGTGCCAGCTCACCAAGTCGTACCTACGAGCAGTACTTC. Encoded protein: CASSPSRTYEQYF. This sequence joins TRBV2 and TRBJ2-7; D unresolved. The CDR3 sequence is 13 residues long. The germline CDR1 and CDR2 sequences are SNHLY and FYNNEI. V dropped 8 bases and J dropped 2 bases, with 13 bases sitting between them.

CDR3 amino acids: CASSLVGRQNTEAFF. For the CDR3, the DNA is TGTGCCAGCAGCTTAGTGGGCAGGCAGAACACTGAAGCTTTCTTT. This sequence joins TRBV7-2 and TRBJ1-1, with D unclear. Germline loops: CDR1 SGHTA, CDR2 FQGNSA. The V end lost 1 base, the J end lost 1 base, and 10 bases lay between the germline ends. CDR3 size: 15 residues.

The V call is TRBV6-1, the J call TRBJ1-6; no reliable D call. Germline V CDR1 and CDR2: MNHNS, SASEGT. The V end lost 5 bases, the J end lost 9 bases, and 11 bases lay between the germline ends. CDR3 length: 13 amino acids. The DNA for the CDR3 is TGTGCCAGCAGTACAGACCAAGTTTCACCCCTCCACTTT. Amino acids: CASSTDQVSPLHF.

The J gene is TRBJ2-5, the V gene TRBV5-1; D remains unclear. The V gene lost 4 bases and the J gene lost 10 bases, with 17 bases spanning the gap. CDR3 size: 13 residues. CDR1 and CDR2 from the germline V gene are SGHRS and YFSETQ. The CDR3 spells CASSQAISGDQYF. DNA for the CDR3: TGCGCCAGCAGCCAGGCCATCTCCGGAGACCAGTACTTC.

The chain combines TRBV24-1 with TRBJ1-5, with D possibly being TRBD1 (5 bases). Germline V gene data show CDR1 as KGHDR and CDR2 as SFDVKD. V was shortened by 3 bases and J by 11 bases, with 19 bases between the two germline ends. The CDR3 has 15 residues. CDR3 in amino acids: CATSDGGTVKETQHF. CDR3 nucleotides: TGTGCCACCAGTGATGGTGGGACCGTCAAAGAGACCCAGCATTTT.

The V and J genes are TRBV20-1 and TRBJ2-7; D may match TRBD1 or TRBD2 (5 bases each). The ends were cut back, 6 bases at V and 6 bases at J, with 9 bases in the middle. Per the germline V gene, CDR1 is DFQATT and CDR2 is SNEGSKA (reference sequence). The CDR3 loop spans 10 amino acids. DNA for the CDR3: TGCAGTGCCACTAGGGGCGAGCAGTACTTC. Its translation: CSATRGEQYF.

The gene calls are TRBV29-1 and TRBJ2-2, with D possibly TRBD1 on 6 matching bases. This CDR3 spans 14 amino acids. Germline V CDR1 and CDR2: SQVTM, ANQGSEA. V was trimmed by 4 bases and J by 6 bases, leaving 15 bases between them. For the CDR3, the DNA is TGCAGCGTTGGAGGCAGGGGAAGCCCCGGGGAGCTGTTTTTT. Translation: CSVGGRGSPGELFF.